The source of this T cell receptor (beta chain) is a study of blood T cell repertoires in COVID-19. In the study overall: Sites across the United States, Italy and Spain contributed samples from acute and convalescent COVID-19. In each case, the material was cDNA or gDNA derived from T cells, B-cell-depleted T cells, or PBMCs.

Method: immunoSEQ multiplex PCR; TCRdb's copy keeps in-frame clones and lacks some. Found here are 68,000 or so clones, over 65% of them singletons; the top ten hold about 24%. Germline V gene sequence: CDR1 SNHLY, CDR2 FYNNEI. The length of the CDR3 is 14 residues. Trimming took 2 bases from V and 5 from J; bases not matched to a gene: 3. Sequenced material: peripheral blood. The V gene is TRBV2, the J gene TRBJ1-5; 7 bases fit TRBD1. The source of this sequence is a human donor in a cohort sampled during active COVID-19. This chain's CDR3 is CASSESQGYQPQHF. DNA for the CDR3: TGTGCCAGCAGTGAATCACAGGGGTATCAGCCCCAGCATTTT.